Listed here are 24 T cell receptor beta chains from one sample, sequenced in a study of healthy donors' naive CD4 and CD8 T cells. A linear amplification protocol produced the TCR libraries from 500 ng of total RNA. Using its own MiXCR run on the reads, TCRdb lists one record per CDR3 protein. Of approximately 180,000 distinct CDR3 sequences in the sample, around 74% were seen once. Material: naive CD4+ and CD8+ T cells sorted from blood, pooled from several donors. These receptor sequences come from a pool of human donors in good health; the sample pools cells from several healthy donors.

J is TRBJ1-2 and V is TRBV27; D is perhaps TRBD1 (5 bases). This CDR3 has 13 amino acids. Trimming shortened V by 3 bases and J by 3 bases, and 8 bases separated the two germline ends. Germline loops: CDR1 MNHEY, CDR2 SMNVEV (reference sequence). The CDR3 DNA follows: TGTGCCAGCAGTTTTGCACAGGACTATGGCTACACCTTC. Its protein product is CASSFAQDYGYTF.

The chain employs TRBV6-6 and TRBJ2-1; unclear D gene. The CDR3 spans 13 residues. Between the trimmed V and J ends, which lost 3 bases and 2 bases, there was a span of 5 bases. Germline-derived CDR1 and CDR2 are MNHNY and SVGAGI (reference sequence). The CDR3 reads CASSYTAYNEQFF. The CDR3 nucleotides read TGTGCCAGCAGTTATACTGCCTACAATGAGCAGTTCTTC.

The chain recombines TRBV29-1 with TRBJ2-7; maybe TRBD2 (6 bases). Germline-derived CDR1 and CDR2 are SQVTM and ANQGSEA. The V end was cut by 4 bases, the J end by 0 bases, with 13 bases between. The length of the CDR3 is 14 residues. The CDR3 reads CSVGSGLHSYEQYF. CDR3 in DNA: TGCAGCGTTGGTAGCGGCCTACACTCCTACGAGCAGTACTTC.

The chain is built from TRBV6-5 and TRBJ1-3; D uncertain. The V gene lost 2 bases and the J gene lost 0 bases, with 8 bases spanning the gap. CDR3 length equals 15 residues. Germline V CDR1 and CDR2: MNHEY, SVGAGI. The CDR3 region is CASSYAVSSGNTIYF. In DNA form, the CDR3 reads TGTGCCAGCAGTTACGCGGTGAGCTCTGGAAACACCATATATTTT.

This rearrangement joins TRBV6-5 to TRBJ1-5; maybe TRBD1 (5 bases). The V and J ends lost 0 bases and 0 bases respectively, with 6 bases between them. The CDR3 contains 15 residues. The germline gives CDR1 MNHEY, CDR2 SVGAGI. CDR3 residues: CASSYSRGSNQPQHF. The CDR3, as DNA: TGTGCCAGCAGTTACTCGAGGGGTAGCAATCAGCCCCAGCATTTT.

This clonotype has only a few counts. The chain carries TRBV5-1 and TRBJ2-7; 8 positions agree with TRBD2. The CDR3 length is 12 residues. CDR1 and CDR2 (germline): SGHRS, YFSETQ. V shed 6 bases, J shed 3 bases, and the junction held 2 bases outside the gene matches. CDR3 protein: CASNSGNYEQYF. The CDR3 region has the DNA TGCGCCAGCAATAGCGGGAACTACGAGCAGTACTTC.

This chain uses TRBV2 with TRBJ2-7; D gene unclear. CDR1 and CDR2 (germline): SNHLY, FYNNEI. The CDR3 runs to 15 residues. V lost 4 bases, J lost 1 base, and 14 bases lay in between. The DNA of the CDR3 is TGTGCCAGCAGTGGTTTTGTCAGAGTTTCCTACGAGCAGTACTTC. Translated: CASSGFVRVSYEQYF.

The CDR3 DNA reads TGTGCCAGCGAGTCGAGTACTTATCGCGAGCAGTACTTC. Translation gives CASESSTYREQYF. This chain joins TRBV11-2 and TRBJ2-7; D remains ambiguous. Between the trimmed V and J ends, which lost 8 bases and 6 bases, there was a span of 17 bases. CDR3 size: 13 residues. The V gene's germline CDR1 is SGHAT and CDR2 FQNNGV.

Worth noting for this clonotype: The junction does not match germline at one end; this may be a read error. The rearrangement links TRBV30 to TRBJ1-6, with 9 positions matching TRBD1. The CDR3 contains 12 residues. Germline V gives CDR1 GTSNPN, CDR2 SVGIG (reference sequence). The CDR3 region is CAWSVLQGAPRF. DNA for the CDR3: TGTGCCTGGAGTGTACTACAGGGGGCTCCGCGCTTT.

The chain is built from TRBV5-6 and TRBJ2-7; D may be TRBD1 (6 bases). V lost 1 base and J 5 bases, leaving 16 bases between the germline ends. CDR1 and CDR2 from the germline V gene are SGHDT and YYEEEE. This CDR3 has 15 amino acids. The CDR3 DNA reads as TGTGCCAGCAGCTTGAGGGACATCGTGGGTAACGAGCAGTACTTC. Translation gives CASSLRDIVGNEQYF.

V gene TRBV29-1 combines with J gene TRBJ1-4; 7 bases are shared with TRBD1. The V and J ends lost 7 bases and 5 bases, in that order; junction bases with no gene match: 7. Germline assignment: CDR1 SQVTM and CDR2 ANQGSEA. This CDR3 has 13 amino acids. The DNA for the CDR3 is TGCAGCGCTAGACAGGGATGGAATGAAAAACTGTTTTTT. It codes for CSARQGWNEKLFF.

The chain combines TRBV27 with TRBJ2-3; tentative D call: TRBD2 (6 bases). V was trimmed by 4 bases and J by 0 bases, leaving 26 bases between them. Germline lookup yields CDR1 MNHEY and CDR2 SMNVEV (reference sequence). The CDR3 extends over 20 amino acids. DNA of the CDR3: TGTGCCAGCAGTTCCCGAAAGGTTGGGCCGTGGCTAGCGAGCACAGATACGCAGTATTTT. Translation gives CASSSRKVGPWLASTDTQYF.

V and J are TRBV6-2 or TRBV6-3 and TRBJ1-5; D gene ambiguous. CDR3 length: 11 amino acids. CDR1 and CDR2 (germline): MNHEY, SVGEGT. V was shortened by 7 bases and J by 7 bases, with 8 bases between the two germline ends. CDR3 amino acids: CASIARQPQHF. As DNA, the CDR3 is TGTGCCAGCATTGCCAGGCAGCCCCAGCATTTT.

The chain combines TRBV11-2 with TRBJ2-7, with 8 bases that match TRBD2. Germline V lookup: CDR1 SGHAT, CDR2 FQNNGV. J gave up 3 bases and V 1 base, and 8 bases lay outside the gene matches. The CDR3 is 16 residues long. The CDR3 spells CASSLVSGGGGYEQYF. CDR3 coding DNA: TGTGCCAGCAGCTTAGTATCGGGAGGGGGAGGCTACGAGCAGTACTTC. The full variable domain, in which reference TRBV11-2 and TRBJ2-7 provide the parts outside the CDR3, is EAGVAQSPRYKIIEKRQSVAFWCNPISGHATLYWYQQILGQGPKLLIQFQNNGVVDDSQLPKDRFSAERLKGVDSTLKIQPAKLEDSAVYLCASSLVSGGGGYEQYFGPGTRLTVT.

The CDR3 DNA is TGTGCCAGTAGTTCGGGGACAGGGGACAGCTCCTACGAGCAGTACTTC. Protein product: CASSSGTGDSSYEQYF. The J gene is TRBJ2-7, the V gene TRBV19, with 10 bases matching TRBD1. The germline CDR1 and CDR2 sequences are LNHDA and SQIVND (reference sequence). The junction had 7 bases not matched to a gene; V was cut back by 5 bases and J by 0 bases. The CDR3 runs to 16 residues.

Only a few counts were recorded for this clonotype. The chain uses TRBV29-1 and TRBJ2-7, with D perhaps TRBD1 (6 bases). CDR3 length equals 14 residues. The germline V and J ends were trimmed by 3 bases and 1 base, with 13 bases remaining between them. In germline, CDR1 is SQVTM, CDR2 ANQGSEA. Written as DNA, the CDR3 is TGCAGCGTTGAGCGGCAGGGGAGTTCCTACGAGCAGTACTTC. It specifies CSVERQGSSYEQYF.

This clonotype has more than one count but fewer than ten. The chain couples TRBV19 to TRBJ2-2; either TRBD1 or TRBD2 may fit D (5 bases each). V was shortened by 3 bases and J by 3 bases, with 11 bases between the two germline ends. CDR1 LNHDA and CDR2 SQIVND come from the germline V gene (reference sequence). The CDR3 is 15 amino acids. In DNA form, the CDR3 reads TGTGCCAGTAGTATCGGGACGGGGTACACCGGGGAGCTGTTTTTT. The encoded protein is CASSIGTGYTGELFF.

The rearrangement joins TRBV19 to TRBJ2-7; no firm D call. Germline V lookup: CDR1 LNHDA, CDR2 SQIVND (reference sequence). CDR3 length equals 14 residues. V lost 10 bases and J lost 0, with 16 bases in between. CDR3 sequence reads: CATALDISSYEQYF. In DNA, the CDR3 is TGTGCCACCGCCCTTGACATTAGCTCCTACGAGCAGTACTTC.

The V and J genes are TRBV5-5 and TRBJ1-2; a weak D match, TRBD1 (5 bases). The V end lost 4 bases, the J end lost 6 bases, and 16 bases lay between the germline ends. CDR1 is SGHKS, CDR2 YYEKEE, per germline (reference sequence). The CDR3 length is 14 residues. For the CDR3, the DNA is TGTGCCAGCAGCGATCCGAGGGGCGCGAATGGCTACACCTTC. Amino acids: CASSDPRGANGYTF.

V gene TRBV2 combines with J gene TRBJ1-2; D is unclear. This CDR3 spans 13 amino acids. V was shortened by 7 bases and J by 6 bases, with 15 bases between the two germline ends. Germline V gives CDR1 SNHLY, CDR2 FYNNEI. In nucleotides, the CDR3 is TGTGCCAGCAACCTTGACGGACTAGATGGCTACACCTTC. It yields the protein CASNLDGLDGYTF.

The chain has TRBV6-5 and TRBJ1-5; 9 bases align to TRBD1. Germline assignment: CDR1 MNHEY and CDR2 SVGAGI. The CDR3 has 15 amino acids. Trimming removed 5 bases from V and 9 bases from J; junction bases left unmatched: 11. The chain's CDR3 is CASSHRDRVQGPQHF. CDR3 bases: TGTGCCAGCAGTCACCGGGACAGGGTACAGGGGCCCCAGCATTTT.

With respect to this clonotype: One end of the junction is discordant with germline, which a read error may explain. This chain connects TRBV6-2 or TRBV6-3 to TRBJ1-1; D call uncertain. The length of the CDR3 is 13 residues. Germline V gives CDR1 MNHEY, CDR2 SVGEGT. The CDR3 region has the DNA TGTGCCAGCAGGATCCTACTGAACATTGAAGCTTTCTTT. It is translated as CASRILLNIEAFF.

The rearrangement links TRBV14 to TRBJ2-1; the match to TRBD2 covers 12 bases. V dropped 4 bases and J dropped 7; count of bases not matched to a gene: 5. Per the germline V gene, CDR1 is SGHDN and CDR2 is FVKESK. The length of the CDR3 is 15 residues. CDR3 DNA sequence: TGTGCCAGCAGCCCTGGGACTAGCGGGTGGAATGAGCAGTTCTTC. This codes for CASSPGTSGWNEQFF.

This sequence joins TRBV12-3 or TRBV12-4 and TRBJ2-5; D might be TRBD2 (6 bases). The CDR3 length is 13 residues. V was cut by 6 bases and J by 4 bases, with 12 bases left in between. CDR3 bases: TGTGCCAGCAGCCAGTGGAGGGGAGAGACCCAGTACTTC. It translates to CASSQWRGETQYF.